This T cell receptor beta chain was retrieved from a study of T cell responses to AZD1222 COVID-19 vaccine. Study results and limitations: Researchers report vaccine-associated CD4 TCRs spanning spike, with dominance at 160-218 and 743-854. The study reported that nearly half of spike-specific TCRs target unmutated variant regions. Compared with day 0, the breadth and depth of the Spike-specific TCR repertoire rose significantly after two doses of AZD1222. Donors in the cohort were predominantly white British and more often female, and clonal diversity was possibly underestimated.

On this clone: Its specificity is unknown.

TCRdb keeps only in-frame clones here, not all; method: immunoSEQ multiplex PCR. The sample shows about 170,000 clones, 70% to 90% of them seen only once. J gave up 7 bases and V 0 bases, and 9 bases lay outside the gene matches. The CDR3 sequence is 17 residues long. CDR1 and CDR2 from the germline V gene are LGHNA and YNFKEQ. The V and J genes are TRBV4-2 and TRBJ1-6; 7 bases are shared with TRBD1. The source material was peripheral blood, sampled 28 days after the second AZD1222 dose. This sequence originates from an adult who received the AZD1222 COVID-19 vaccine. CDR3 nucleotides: TGTGCCAGCAGCCAAGATTCTTCAGCAGGGGGAAATTCACCCCTCCACTTT. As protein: CASSQDSSAGGNSPLHF.